The rows below give T cell receptor beta chains drawn from one sample of a study of response to subunit inactivated influenza vaccine. TCRdb processed the RT-PCR reads anew with MiXCR; each CDR3 protein has one entry. The profile shows hundreds of thousands of distinct CDR3 sequences, roughly 13% of them singletons. Sequenced material: PBMCs from blood, taken 14 to 15 days before vaccination. Source of these receptors: a man between 45 and 60 years old who received an inactivated influenza vaccine. The CDR3 runs from the conserved cysteine through the conserved F or W. The order of the fields is D gene, V gene, clone size, J gene, CDR3 protein, CDR3 DNA. The D gene is left open where the match is weak. Rows give clone size only sometimes, using once, few, many, or a class for an expanded clone.

>NA|TRBV21-1|NA|TRBJ2-7
CASSILREASSYEQYF
TGTGCCAGCAGCATACTCAGGGAGGCGAGCTCCTACGAGCAGTACTTC
>TRBD1|TRBV6-5|NA|TRBJ2-1
CASSYGTARGEQFF
TGTGCCAGCAGTTACGGGACAGCCCGAGGTGAGCAGTTCTTC
>NA|TRBV5-1|NA|TRBJ1-4
CASSLAAIPNEKLFF
TGCGCCAGCAGCTTGGCCGCTATCCCCAATGAAAAACTGTTTTTT
>NA|TRBV5-6|NA|TRBJ2-7
CASSAQRWEQYF
TGTGCCAGCAGCGCACAGAGGTGGGAGCAGTACTTC
>NA|TRBV6-2/TRBV6-3|few|TRBJ1-2
CASSYSKEDGPIYGYTF
TGTGCCAGCAGTTACTCGAAGGAGGACGGGCCTATCTATGGCTACACCTTC
>NA|TRBV4-1|NA|TRBJ1-2
CASSQGLQPRPSYGYTF
TGCGCCAGCAGCCAAGGTTTACAGCCAAGACCTAGCTATGGCTACACCTTC
>TRBD1|TRBV12-3/TRBV12-4|few|TRBJ1-2
CASSKQGNGYTF
TGTGCCAGCAGTAAACAGGGGAACGGCTACACCTTC
>TRBD2|TRBV6-2/TRBV6-3|NA|TRBJ2-7
CASSYSRGAYEQYF
TGTGCCAGCAGTTACTCCCGGGGGGCCTACGAGCAGTACTTC
>NA|TRBV28|many|TRBJ2-3
CASSSGATDTQYF
TGTGCCAGCAGTTCGGGGGCCACAGATACGCAGTATTTT
>NA|TRBV18|NA|TRBJ2-5
CASGAGTRGTQYF
TGTGCCAGCGGAGCCGGGACAAGGGGGACCCAGTACTTC
>NA|TRBV5-5|few|TRBJ1-6
CASSQQRDNSPLHF
TGTGCCAGCAGCCAACAGAGGGATAATTCACCCCTCCACTTT
>NA|TRBV5-1|many|TRBJ2-7
CASSAHRETSYEQYF
TGCGCCAGCAGCGCTCACAGGGAGACCTCCTACGAGCAGTACTTC
>NA|TRBV4-2|NA|TRBJ2-4
CASSQDVVGLKYF
TGTGCCAGCAGCCAAGACGTGGTTGGGCTTAAGTACTTC
>NA|TRBV7-9|NA|TRBJ2-5
CASSFLGGKKETQYF
TGTGCCAGCAGTTTCCTAGGGGGGAAAAAAGAGACCCAGTACTTC
>NA|TRBV10-3|many|TRBJ1-5
CAISETVNQPQHF
TGTGCCATCAGTGAAACGGTAAATCAGCCCCAGCATTTT
>TRBD2|TRBV7-2|NA|TRBJ2-1
CASSLGIAGGSHNEQFF
TGTGCCAGCAGCTTAGGTATAGCGGGAGGGTCCCACAATGAGCAGTTCTTC
>NA|TRBV6-2/TRBV6-3|NA|TRBJ2-1
CASSYSPGGEQFF
TGTGCCAGCAGTTACTCCCCGGGCGGTGAGCAGTTCTTC
>TRBD2|TRBV7-2|NA|TRBJ2-3
CASRDQRGGTDTQYF
TGTGCCAGCAGAGACCAGCGGGGGGGGACAGATACGCAGTATTTT
>NA|TRBV28|NA|TRBJ2-3
CASTPRDQFTDTQYF
TGTGCCAGCACCCCGAGGGACCAATTCACAGATACGCAGTATTTT
>NA|TRBV7-9|few|TRBJ2-7
CASSSPPQTYEQYF
TGTGCCAGCAGCTCCCCCCCCCAAACCTACGAGCAGTACTTC
>NA|TRBV5-1|NA|TRBJ2-2
CASSASPGDTGELFF
TGCGCCAGCAGCGCCAGCCCGGGGGATACCGGGGAGCTGTTTTTT
>NA|TRBV7-2|many|TRBJ2-7
CASSRQGAYEQYF
TGTGCCAGCAGCCGTCAGGGTGCCTACGAGCAGTACTTC
>NA|TRBV2|NA|TRBJ1-1
CTFCLAITTLGAGNTEAFF
TGTACCTTCTGTTTAGCCATCACTACCCTTGGGGCAGGGAACACTGAAGCTTTCTTT
>TRBD2|TRBV6-1|few|TRBJ2-7
CASSEARLAGAFEQYF
TGTGCCAGCAGTGAAGCGAGGCTAGCGGGGGCATTCGAGCAGTACTTC
>TRBD2|TRBV2|NA|TRBJ2-3
CASSDSVLAGSTDTQYF
TGTGCCAGCAGTGATTCAGTACTAGCGGGAAGCACAGATACGCAGTATTTT
>TRBD2|TRBV14|many|TRBJ2-3
CASSQELGNSGAREETQYF
TGTGCCAGCAGCCAAGAGTTGGGCAATAGCGGGGCCCGAGAGGAAACGCAGTATTTT
>NA|TRBV5-1|few|TRBJ2-5
CASSLARGPASRETQYF
TGCGCCAGCAGCTTGGCCCGGGGACCTGCTTCGCGAGAGACCCAGTACTTC
>NA|TRBV5-1|NA|TRBJ1-5
CASSRGGTSNQPQHF
TGCGCCAGCAGTCGGGGGGGAACGAGCAATCAGCCCCAGCATTTT
>NA|TRBV2|NA|TRBJ2-5
CASSEVPQETQYF
TGTGCCAGCAGTGAAGTTCCCCAAGAGACCCAGTACTTC
>NA|TRBV3-1|NA|TRBJ1-2
CASSQARRNYGYTF
TGTGCCAGCAGCCAAGCCCGCAGAAACTATGGCTACACCTTC
>TRBD1|TRBV29-1|NA|TRBJ2-7
CSVGEGDSLVFGQYF
TGCAGCGTTGGCGAGGGGGACAGTTTGGTCTTTGGGCAGTACTTC
>TRBD1|TRBV29-1|many|TRBJ2-2
CSGGQGLGELFF
TGCAGCGGAGGACAGGGTCTGGGGGAGCTGTTTTTT
>NA|TRBV4-2|NA|TRBJ1-1
CASSQGDGVGVNTEAFF
TGTGCCAGCAGCCAAGGGGACGGGGTGGGGGTGAACACTGAAGCTTTCTTT
>TRBD1|TRBV7-8|many|TRBJ1-1
CASSSRDRGSNTEAFF
TGTGCCAGCAGCTCCCGGGACAGGGGAAGTAACACTGAAGCTTTCTTT
>TRBD2|TRBV6-2/TRBV6-3|NA|TRBJ2-4
CASSYGTSGTPDKNIQYF
TGTGCCAGCAGTTACGGGACTAGCGGGACCCCTGACAAAAACATTCAGTACTTC
>NA|TRBV12-3/TRBV12-4|many|TRBJ1-4
CASSFLNEKLFF
TGTGCCAGCAGCTTCCTGAATGAAAAACTGTTTTTT
>TRBD1|TRBV5-1|NA|TRBJ1-4
CASSSRDRGLNEKLFF
TGCGCCAGCAGCTCCCGGGACAGGGGCCTTAATGAAAAACTGTTTTTT
>NA|TRBV14|NA|TRBJ1-2
CASSHQGVYGYTF
TGTGCCAGCAGCCATCAAGGGGTCTATGGCTACACCTTC
>NA|TRBV11-2|many|TRBJ2-1
CASSLGRGSYNEQFF
TGTGCCAGCAGCTTGGGCCGTGGTTCCTACAATGAGCAGTTCTTC
>NA|TRBV15|few|TRBJ1-2
CATSRRGYGYTF
TGTGCCACCAGCAGACGAGGCTATGGCTACACCTTC
>NA|TRBV20-1|NA|TRBJ1-5
CSARDLKQGSNQPQHF
TGCAGTGCTAGAGATCTGAAGCAGGGAAGCAATCAGCCCCAGCATTTT
>TRBD2|TRBV20-1|few|TRBJ2-7
CSAREASGRTYEQYF
TGCAGTGCTAGAGAAGCTAGCGGGAGAACCTACGAGCAGTACTTC
>TRBD1|TRBV20-1|few|TRBJ1-5
CSASTGGFGNQPQHF
TGCAGTGCTAGCACAGGGGGGTTTGGCAATCAGCCCCAGCATTTT
>NA|TRBV12-3/TRBV12-4|NA|TRBJ2-6
CASSLGGGSGANVLTF
TGTGCCAGCAGTTTAGGTGGGGGATCTGGGGCCAACGTCCTGACTTTC
>NA|TRBV10-3|few|TRBJ1-6
CAISESGTPLHF
TGTGCCATCAGTGAGTCCGGGACACCCCTCCACTTT
>NA|TRBV5-8|many|TRBJ2-1
CASSLGPGRVDEQFF
TGTGCCAGCAGCTTGGGTCCGGGAAGGGTCGATGAGCAGTTCTTC
>TRBD2|TRBV6-2/TRBV6-3|few|TRBJ2-2
CASSYPTSGVIKFANTGELFF
TGTGCCAGCAGTTACCCAACTAGCGGGGTGATAAAGTTCGCGAACACCGGGGAGCTGTTTTTT
>NA|TRBV20-1|NA|TRBJ2-5
CSARDDPSPPGETQYF
TGCAGTGCTAGAGATGACCCCAGCCCTCCGGGAGAGACCCAGTACTTC
>NA|TRBV7-6|NA|TRBJ1-2
CASSLGNGLIYGYTF
TGTGCCAGCAGCTTAGGAAACGGACTGATCTATGGCTACACCTTC
>TRBD1|TRBV2|many|TRBJ2-5
CASSLRGLQETQYF
TGTGCCAGCAGTTTGAGGGGGCTCCAAGAGACCCAGTACTTC
>TRBD1|TRBV7-8|few|TRBJ1-2
CASSARDRGLYTF
TGTGCCAGCAGCGCGCGGGACAGGGGGCTGTACACCTTC
>TRBD2|TRBV7-2|NA|TRBJ2-3
CASSLSSGGSTDTQYF
TGTGCCAGCAGCTTAAGTAGCGGGGGGAGCACAGATACGCAGTATTTT
>NA|TRBV4-1|NA|TRBJ1-1
CASSQDVEGWVMEAFF
TGCGCCAGCAGCCAAGACGTGGAGGGCTGGGTCATGGAAGCTTTCTTT
>NA|TRBV12-3/TRBV12-4|few|TRBJ2-2
CASYPGAAGELFF
TGTGCCAGCTACCCCGGGGCCGCCGGGGAGCTGTTTTTT